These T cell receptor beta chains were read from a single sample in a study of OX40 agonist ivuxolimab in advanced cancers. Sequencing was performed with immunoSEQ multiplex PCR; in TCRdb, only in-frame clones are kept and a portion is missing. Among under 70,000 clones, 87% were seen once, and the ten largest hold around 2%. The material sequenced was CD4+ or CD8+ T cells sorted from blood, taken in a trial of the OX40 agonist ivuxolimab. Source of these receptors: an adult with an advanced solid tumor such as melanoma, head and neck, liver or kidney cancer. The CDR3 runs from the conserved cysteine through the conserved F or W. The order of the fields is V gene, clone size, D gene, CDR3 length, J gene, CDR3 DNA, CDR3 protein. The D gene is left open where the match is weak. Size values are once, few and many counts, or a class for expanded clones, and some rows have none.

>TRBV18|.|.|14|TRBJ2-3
TGTGCCAGCTCACCACCGGGGGCCAGAGATACGCAGTATTTT
CASSPPGARDTQYF
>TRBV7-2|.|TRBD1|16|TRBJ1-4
TGTGCCAGCAGCTTAGAGGAGGACAGGGGACAGGAAAAACTGTTTTTT
CASSLEEDRGQEKLFF
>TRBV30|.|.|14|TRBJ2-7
TGTGCCTGGAGTGACGGGGTAGGCACCATCGAGCAGTACTTC
CAWSDGVGTIEQYF
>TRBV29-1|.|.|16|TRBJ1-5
TGCAGCGTTGTTGTGGGGGGCAGGGGAAGCAATCAGCCCCAGCATTTT
CSVVVGGRGSNQPQHF
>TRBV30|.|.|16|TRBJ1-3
TGTGCCTGGAGTGAGGATTGGGGCTACTCTGGAAACACCATATATTTT
CAWSEDWGYSGNTIYF
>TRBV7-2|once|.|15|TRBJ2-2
TGTGCCAGCAGCTTAGATGGTAGCGACGGCGGGGAGCTGTTTTTT
CASSLDGSDGGELFF
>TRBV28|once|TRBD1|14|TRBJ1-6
TGTGCCAGCAGGGGACAGGGGGCTAATTCACCCCTCCACTTT
CASRGQGANSPLHF
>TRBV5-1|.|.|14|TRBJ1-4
TGCGCCAGCAGCTTGGGGGATTTTAATGAAAAACTGTTTTTT
CASSLGDFNEKLFF
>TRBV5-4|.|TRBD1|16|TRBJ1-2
TGTGCCAGCAGCTTTGGACAGGGGGCGCGGCTGGATGGCTACACCTTC
CASSFGQGARLDGYTF
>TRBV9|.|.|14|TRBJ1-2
TGTGCCAGCAGCCCTGAATTGAATCCTTATGGCTACACCTTC
CASSPELNPYGYTF
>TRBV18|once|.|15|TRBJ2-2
TGTGCCAGCTCGCTCAATTCAGGGGACACCGGGGAGCTGTTTTTT
CASSLNSGDTGELFF
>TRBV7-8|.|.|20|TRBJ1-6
TGTGCCAGCAGCGCCTCGTTCGAGGGGTCGTCGAGCTCCTATAATTCACCCCTCCACTTT
CASSASFEGSSSSYNSPLHF
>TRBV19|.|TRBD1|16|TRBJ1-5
TGTGCCAGTAGTAGTATACAGGGGGTTAGCAATCAGCCCCAGCATTTT
CASSSIQGVSNQPQHF